A selection of T cell receptor beta chains follows, all from one sample in a study of T cell responses to AZD1222 COVID-19 vaccine. Sequencing was performed with immunoSEQ multiplex PCR; in TCRdb, only in-frame clones are kept and a portion is missing. The sample lists 55,000 to 85,000 clones; roughly 84% were seen once. The specimen was peripheral blood, collected on day 0 of AZD1222 vaccination. All receptors come from an adult in good health. CDR3s leave out the opening cysteine and the closing phenylalanine or tryptophan.

cdr3_length: 9
v_call: TRBV27
j_call: TRBJ1-6
cdr3_aa: ASSSGSPLH

cdr3_length: 12
v_call: TRBV5-1
j_call: TRBJ2-5
cdr3_aa: ASSLAGGGETQY

cdr3_length: 12
v_call: TRBV2
j_call: TRBJ2-5
cdr3_aa: ASRAGTNKETQY

cdr3_length: 11
v_call: TRBV7-9
j_call: TRBJ1-2
cdr3_aa: ASRPTGNYGYT

cdr3_length: 18
v_call: TRBV27
j_call: TRBJ1-3
cdr3_aa: ASSLYPWRARGLSGNTIY

cdr3_length: 13
v_call: TRBV27
j_call: TRBJ1-6
cdr3_aa: ASSLSGQGPSPLH

cdr3_length: 11
v_call: TRBV4-1
j_call: TRBJ1-1
cdr3_aa: ASSQSENTEAF

cdr3_length: 9
v_call: TRBV20-1
j_call: TRBJ1-2
cdr3_aa: SLEGILGYT

cdr3_length: 13
v_call: TRBV2
j_call: TRBJ1-5
cdr3_aa: ASSGPRGGNQPQH

cdr3_length: 15
v_call: TRBV10-3
j_call: TRBJ1-6
cdr3_aa: AISEGTGFSYNSPLH

cdr3_length: 14
v_call: TRBV3-1/TRBV3-2
j_call: TRBJ2-2
cdr3_aa: ASSPPLPRPTGELF

cdr3_length: 14
v_call: TRBV7-2
j_call: TRBJ2-1
cdr3_aa: ASSVGTRALGDEQF

cdr3_length: 13
v_call: TRBV4-1
j_call: TRBJ1-6
cdr3_aa: ASSQEAHHNSPLH

cdr3_length: 12
v_call: TRBV5-1
j_call: TRBJ2-3
cdr3_aa: ASSLGVGRDTQY

cdr3_length: 10
v_call: TRBV6-2/TRBV6-3
j_call: TRBJ1-1
cdr3_aa: ASSYLNTEAF

cdr3_length: 10
v_call: TRBV30
j_call: TRBJ1-2
cdr3_aa: AWSPSRSGYT

cdr3_length: 12
v_call: TRBV7-3
j_call: TRBJ1-2
cdr3_aa: ASSLNSRNYGYT

cdr3_length: 12
v_call: TRBV7-2
j_call: TRBJ1-6
cdr3_aa: ASTRTLNNSPLH

cdr3_length: 14
v_call: TRBV7-9
j_call: TRBJ1-2
cdr3_aa: ASSPRDRRQSYGYT

cdr3_length: 14
v_call: TRBV7-3
j_call: TRBJ2-7
cdr3_aa: ASSPLKRGSPYEQY

cdr3_length: 10
v_call: TRBV28
j_call: TRBJ1-6
cdr3_aa: AAGQGDSPLH

cdr3_length: 12
v_call: TRBV5-5
j_call: TRBJ2-2
cdr3_aa: ASSRSGGTGELF

cdr3_length: 14
v_call: TRBV7-9
j_call: TRBJ2-7
cdr3_aa: ASSSPAGRISYEQY

cdr3_length: 12
v_call: TRBV2
j_call: TRBJ1-5
cdr3_aa: ASSGVQQGQPQH

cdr3_length: 13
v_call: TRBV19
j_call: TRBJ1-5
cdr3_aa: ASSITSYSNQPQH

cdr3_length: 13
v_call: TRBV18
j_call: TRBJ2-5
cdr3_aa: ASSPGQGLEETQY

cdr3_length: 12
v_call: TRBV28
j_call: TRBJ2-7
cdr3_aa: ASTNRDWSYEQY

cdr3_length: 12
v_call: TRBV7-2
j_call: TRBJ2-5
cdr3_aa: ASSPPEEMGTQY

cdr3_length: 10
v_call: TRBV30
j_call: TRBJ1-2
cdr3_aa: AWSRGPYGYT

cdr3_length: 14
v_call: TRBV5-6
j_call: TRBJ1-1
cdr3_aa: ASSLLSLAWNTEAF

cdr3_length: 18
v_call: TRBV18
j_call: TRBJ2-6
cdr3_aa: ASSSFVPRHTNSGANVLT

cdr3_length: 13
v_call: TRBV5-4
j_call: TRBJ2-1
cdr3_aa: ASSLDRSSYNEQF

cdr3_length: 14
v_call: TRBV9
j_call: TRBJ2-7
cdr3_aa: ASSVTTSGGIYEQY

cdr3_length: 14
v_call: TRBV3-1/TRBV3-2
j_call: TRBJ1-6
cdr3_aa: ASSQWGTGGGSPLH

cdr3_length: 13
v_call: TRBV10-3
j_call: TRBJ2-1
cdr3_aa: AIRRWDRDYNEQF

cdr3_length: 18
v_call: TRBV6-2/TRBV6-3
j_call: TRBJ1-2
cdr3_aa: ASSYSTFRGQSNLGDGYT

cdr3_length: 11
v_call: TRBV30
j_call: TRBJ1-5
cdr3_aa: AWGGGGNQPQH

cdr3_length: 13
v_call: TRBV7-9
j_call: TRBJ1-6
cdr3_aa: ASSRDITYNSPLH

cdr3_length: 11
v_call: TRBV10-1
j_call: TRBJ2-5
cdr3_aa: ASSERPRETQY

cdr3_length: 14
v_call: TRBV6-2/TRBV6-3
j_call: TRBJ2-7
cdr3_aa: ASSPGQGRGSYEQY

cdr3_length: 12
v_call: TRBV13
j_call: TRBJ2-5
cdr3_aa: ASSRTVGIETQY